The 17 T cell receptor beta chains given below trace back to one sample, sequenced in a study of cytomegalovirus exposure and HLA in healthy donors (TCRdb year 2017). Libraries were built with the immunoSEQ multiplex PCR assay. The table was pulled from immuneACCESS by TCRdb, which kept in-frame rearrangements only. Such tables lose some clones; where checked, under half of the loss comes from unresolved V genes, and the rest has no known cause. Recorded for this sample are fewer than 400,000 clones; roughly 90% of them occurred a single time. The ten largest clones capture approximately 0.95% of the sample. Sequenced material: PBMCs. These receptors were taken from a young man in good health and CMV-seronegative.

V usage is TRBV7-9 and J usage is TRBJ1-2; the D is unclear. CDR3 length: 11 amino acids. Germline V lookup: CDR1 SEHNR, CDR2 FQNEAQ (reference sequence). Trimming left V 5 bases short and J 5 bases short, with 6 bases between. CDR3 nucleotides: TGTGCCAGCAGCGACGGGTATGGCTACACCTTC. Translation: CASSDGYGYTF.

The V call is TRBV30, the J call TRBJ1-2, with 10 bases aligning to TRBD1. This CDR3 has 15 residues. Losses at the gene ends were 1 base for V and 3 bases for J; bases not matched to a gene: 5. In germline, CDR1 is GTSNPN, CDR2 SVGIG (reference sequence). CDR3 in amino acids: CAWSGQGARYYGYTF. For the CDR3, the DNA is TGTGCCTGGAGTGGACAGGGGGCAAGATACTATGGCTACACCTTC.

The chain combines TRBV2 with TRBJ1-3; D possibly corresponds to TRBD1 (5 bases). Trimming took 3 bases from V and 1 from J, leaving 10 bases between them. This CDR3 has 15 residues. The germline V gene encodes CDR1 SNHLY and CDR2 FYNNEI. CDR3 nucleotide sequence: TGTGCCAGCAGTGAGGAGGGGCTATCTGGAAACACCATATATTTT. Protein product: CASSEEGLSGNTIYF.

This clone was detected only once. This chain connects TRBV7-2 to TRBJ1-4; 7 nucleotides match TRBD1. The CDR3 extends over 16 amino acids. Germline loops: CDR1 SGHTA, CDR2 FQGNSA. J lost 2 bases, V lost 1 base, and 4 bases had no gene match. This chain's CDR3 is CASSLGVTGTNEKLFF. In DNA form, the CDR3 reads TGTGCCAGCAGCTTAGGGGTGACAGGGACTAATGAAAAACTGTTTTTT.

This chain links TRBV30 with TRBJ1-6, with 8 bases that match TRBD1. The length of the CDR3 is 15 residues. CDR1 GTSNPN and CDR2 SVGIG come from the germline V gene (reference sequence). After removal of 2 bases from V and 7 bases from J, the junction contained 7 bases not matched to a gene. CDR3: CAWSPDRGLNSPLHF. CDR3 sequence (DNA): TGTGCCTGGAGTCCAGACAGGGGTCTCAATTCACCCCTCCACTTT.

This chain uses TRBV7-6 with TRBJ1-1, with TRBD1 matching over 7 bases. CDR1 and CDR2 from the germline V gene are SGHVS and FNYEAQ. Trimming removed 5 bases from V and 0 bases from J; junction bases left unmatched: 6. The CDR3 is 15 amino acids. The CDR3 loop is CASSRQGQMNTEAFF. The CDR3 region has the DNA TGTGCCAGCAGCCGACAGGGACAGATGAACACTGAAGCTTTCTTT.

The V call is TRBV18, the J call TRBJ2-3, with 9 bases lining up with TRBD1. This CDR3 has 19 residues. Germline loops: CDR1 KGHSH, CDR2 LQKENI. The junction had 15 bases not matched to a gene; V was cut back by 3 bases and J by 2 bases. For the CDR3, the DNA is TGTGCCAGCTCACCGTCGTTCTTCCCGGGACAGGGAACCACAGATACGCAGTATTTT. This encodes CASSPSFFPGQGTTDTQYF. Filled out from reference TRBV18 and TRBJ2-3, the complete variable domain reads NAGVMQNPRHLVRRRGQEARLRCSPMKGHSHVYWYRQLPEEGLKFMVYLQKENIIDESGMPKERFSAEFPKEGPSILRIQQVVRGDSAAYFCASSPSFFPGQGTTDTQYFGPGTRLTVL.

V and J are TRBV6-6 and TRBJ2-2, with D possibly TRBD2 on 6 matching bases. This CDR3 contains 16 residues. CDR1 MNHNY and CDR2 SVGAGI come from the germline V gene (reference sequence). Trimming took off 6 bases at V and 5 bases at J, with 19 bases between the two ends. The CDR3 spells CASSGIGAAGTGELFF. CDR3 bases: TGTGCCAGCAGCGGGATAGGGGCTGCGGGGACCGGGGAGCTGTTTTTT.

The chain carries TRBV6-6 and TRBJ1-5; possibly TRBD1 for D (5 bases). Trimming took 2 bases from V and 5 from J, leaving 10 bases between them. CDR1 is MNHNY and CDR2 is SVGAGI in the germline V gene (reference sequence). This CDR3 region has 14 residues. The CDR3 DNA sequence: TGTGCCAGCAGTTACGGAGGGGAGGATCAGCCCCAGCATTTT. It is translated as CASSYGGEDQPQHF.

J is TRBJ2-1 and V is TRBV18; D gene uncertain. From germline, CDR1 is KGHSH and CDR2 LQKENI. V was pared by 3 bases and J by 3 bases, with 3 bases between. CDR3 size: 12 residues. As DNA, the CDR3 is TGTGCCAGCTCACCTCTCTACAATGAGCAGTTCTTC. Its protein is CASSPLYNEQFF.

The rearrangement uses TRBV5-4 and TRBJ1-1, with a possible D match to TRBD1 (5 bases). From germline, CDR1 is SGHNT and CDR2 YYREEE (reference sequence). V lost 0 bases to trimming and J lost 2 bases, with 11 bases between them. This CDR3 spans 15 amino acids. CDR3 bases: TGTGCCAGCAGCTTGGATCCCAGGGATAACACTGAAGCTTTCTTT. Protein sequence: CASSLDPRDNTEAFF.

The rearrangement links TRBV7-9 to TRBJ1-6; no definite D call. V lost 6 bases, J lost 6 bases, and 9 bases lay in between. CDR1 is SEHNR and CDR2 is FQNEAQ in the germline V gene (reference sequence). This CDR3 is 13 amino acids long. CDR3 coding DNA: TGTGCCAGCAGACAACGGGGTAATTCACCCCTCCACTTT. Translated, it gives CASRQRGNSPLHF. Full variable domain (outside the CDR3, taken from reference TRBV7-9 and TRBJ1-6): DTGVSQNPRHKITKRGQNVTFRCDPISEHNRLYWYRQTLGQGPEFLTYFQNEAQLEKSRLLSDRFSAERPKGSFSTLEIQRTEQGDSAMYLCASRQRGNSPLHFGNGTRLTVT.

The V call is TRBV5-1, the J call TRBJ1-1; 10 bases match TRBD1. The V and J ends lost 3 bases and 6 bases, in that order; junction bases with no gene match: 8. The CDR3 covers 15 residues. The germline V gene encodes CDR1 SGHRS and CDR2 YFSETQ. CDR3 protein: CASSSRTGGTSEAFF. For the CDR3, the DNA is TGCGCCAGCAGCTCCCGGACAGGGGGAACGTCTGAAGCTTTCTTT.

A few counts support this clone. The V and J genes are TRBV4-1 and TRBJ1-2; maybe TRBD1 (5 bases). Germline values: CDR1 MGHRA, CDR2 YSYEKL. The CDR3 has 13 amino acids. The ends were cut back, 5 bases at V and 8 bases at J, with 15 bases in the middle. The CDR3 DNA reads TGCGCCAGCAGCGAACGACAGTTTTCCGGCTACACCTTC. Encoded protein: CASSERQFSGYTF.

V and J are TRBV11-2 and TRBJ1-5; a weak D match, TRBD1 (6 bases). With 5 bases removed from V and 6 bases from J, the gap between germline ends came to 17 bases. The germline V gene encodes CDR1 SGHAT and CDR2 FQNNGV. The length of the CDR3 is 15 residues. CDR3 sequence: CASSPGVSGSQPQHF. CDR3 DNA sequence: TGTGCCAGCAGCCCAGGGGTATCAGGGAGTCAGCCCCAGCATTTT. Complete variable domain (other parts from reference TRBV11-2 and TRBJ1-5): EAGVAQSPRYKIIEKRQSVAFWCNPISGHATLYWYQQILGQGPKLLIQFQNNGVVDDSQLPKDRFSAERLKGVDSTLKIQPAKLEDSAVYLCASSPGVSGSQPQHFGDGTRLSIL.

The rearrangement links TRBV19 to TRBJ1-2; 10 bases are a match to TRBD1. The germline CDR1 and CDR2 sequences are LNHDA and SQIVND (reference sequence). The CDR3 runs 15 residues. J lost 6 bases, V lost 7 bases, and 11 bases had no gene match. The CDR3 DNA reads TGTGCCAGTACCCCGGGACAGGGGCCACTTAATGGCTACACCTTC. Protein product: CASTPGQGPLNGYTF.

The CDR3 is CASSTGTPSHYEQYF. CDR3 in DNA: TGTGCCAGCAGCACCGGGACTCCCTCTCACTACGAGCAGTACTTC. The chain carries TRBV5-8 and TRBJ2-7, with a possible D match to TRBD2 (6 bases). V was pared by 4 bases and J by 3 bases, with 17 bases between. CDR1 and CDR2 (germline): SGHTS, YDEGEE. The CDR3 has 15 amino acids.